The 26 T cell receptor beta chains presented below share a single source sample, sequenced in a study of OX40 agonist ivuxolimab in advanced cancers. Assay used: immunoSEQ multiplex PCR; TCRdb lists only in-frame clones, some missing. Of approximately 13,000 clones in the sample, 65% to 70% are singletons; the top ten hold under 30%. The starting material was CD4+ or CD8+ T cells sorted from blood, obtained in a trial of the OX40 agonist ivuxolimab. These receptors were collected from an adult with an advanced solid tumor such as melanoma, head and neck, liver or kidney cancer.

The CDR3, as DNA: TGTGCCAGTAGTAGTTACAGCGCGATCAATGAGCAGTTCTTC. This gives the protein CASSSYSAINEQFF. The chain has TRBV19 and TRBJ2-1; D gene ambiguous. The CDR3 runs 14 residues. The V end lost 4 bases, the J end lost 6 bases, and 13 bases lay between the germline ends. CDR1 is LNHDA, CDR2 SQIVND, per germline (reference sequence).

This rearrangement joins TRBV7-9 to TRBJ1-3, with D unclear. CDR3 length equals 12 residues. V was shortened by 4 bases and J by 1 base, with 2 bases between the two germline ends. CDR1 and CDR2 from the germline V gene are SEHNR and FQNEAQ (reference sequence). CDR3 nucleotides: TGTGCCAGCAGCTATTCTGGAAACACCATATATTTT. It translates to CASSYSGNTIYF.

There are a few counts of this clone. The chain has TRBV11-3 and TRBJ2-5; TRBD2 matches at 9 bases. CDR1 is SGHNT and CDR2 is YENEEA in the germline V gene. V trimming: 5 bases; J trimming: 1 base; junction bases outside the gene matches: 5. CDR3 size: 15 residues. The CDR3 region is CASSTRGGAQETQYF. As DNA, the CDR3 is TGTGCCAGCAGCACCCGCGGGGGGGCCCAAGAGACCCAGTACTTC.

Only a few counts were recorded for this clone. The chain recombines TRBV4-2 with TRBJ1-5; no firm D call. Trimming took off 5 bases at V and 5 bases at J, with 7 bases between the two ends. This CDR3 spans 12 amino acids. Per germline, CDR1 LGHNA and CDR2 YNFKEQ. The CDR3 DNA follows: TGTGCCAGCAGCTTGCCCGATCAGCCCCAGCATTTT. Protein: CASSLPDQPQHF.

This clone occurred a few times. The CDR3 DNA is TGTGCCAGCAGCGGCACGACGGGGGGAGACGAAAAACTGTTTTTT. Its translation is CASSGTTGGDEKLFF. This chain links TRBV7-9 with TRBJ1-4; D is perhaps TRBD1 (5 bases). This CDR3 region has 15 residues. Between the trimmed V and J ends, which lost 5 bases and 8 bases, there was a span of 18 bases. Germline V gene sequence: CDR1 SEHNR, CDR2 FQNEAQ (reference sequence).

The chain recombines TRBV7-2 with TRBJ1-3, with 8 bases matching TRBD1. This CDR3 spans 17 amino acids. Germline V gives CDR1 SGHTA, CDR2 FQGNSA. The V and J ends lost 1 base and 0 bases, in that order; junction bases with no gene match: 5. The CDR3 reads CASSLGPQGDSGNTIYF. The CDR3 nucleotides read TGTGCCAGCAGCTTAGGTCCACAGGGGGACTCTGGAAACACCATATATTTT.

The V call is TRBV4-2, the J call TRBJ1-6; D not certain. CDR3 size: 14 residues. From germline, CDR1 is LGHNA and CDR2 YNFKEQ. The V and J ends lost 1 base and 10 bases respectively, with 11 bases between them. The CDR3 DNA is TGTGCCAGCAGCCAAGTGGGGATAGGCTCACCCCTCCACTTT. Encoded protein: CASSQVGIGSPLHF.

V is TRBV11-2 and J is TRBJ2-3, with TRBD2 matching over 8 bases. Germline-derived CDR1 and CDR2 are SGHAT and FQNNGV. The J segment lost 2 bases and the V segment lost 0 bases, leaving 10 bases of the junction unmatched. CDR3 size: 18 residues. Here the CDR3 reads CASSLDSAGGSFTDTQYF. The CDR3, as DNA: TGTGCCAGCAGCTTAGATTCGGCGGGGGGATCATTCACAGATACGCAGTATTTT. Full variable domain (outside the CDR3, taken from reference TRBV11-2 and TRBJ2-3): EAGVAQSPRYKIIEKRQSVAFWCNPISGHATLYWYQQILGQGPKLLIQFQNNGVVDDSQLPKDRFSAERLKGVDSTLKIQPAKLEDSAVYLCASSLDSAGGSFTDTQYFGPGTRLTVL.

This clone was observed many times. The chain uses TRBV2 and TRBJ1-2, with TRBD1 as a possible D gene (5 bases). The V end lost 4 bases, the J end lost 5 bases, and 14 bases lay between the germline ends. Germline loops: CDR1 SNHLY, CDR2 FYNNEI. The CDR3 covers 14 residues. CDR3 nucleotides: TGTGCCAGCAGTGGAGGGCAGGGAGGGTATGGCTACACCTTC. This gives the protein CASSGGQGGYGYTF.

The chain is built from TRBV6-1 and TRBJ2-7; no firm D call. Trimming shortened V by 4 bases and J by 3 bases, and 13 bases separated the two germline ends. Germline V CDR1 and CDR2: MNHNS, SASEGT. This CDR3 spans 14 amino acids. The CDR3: CASSGDNTDYEQYF. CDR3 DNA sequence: TGTGCCAGCAGTGGAGATAACACCGACTACGAGCAGTACTTC.

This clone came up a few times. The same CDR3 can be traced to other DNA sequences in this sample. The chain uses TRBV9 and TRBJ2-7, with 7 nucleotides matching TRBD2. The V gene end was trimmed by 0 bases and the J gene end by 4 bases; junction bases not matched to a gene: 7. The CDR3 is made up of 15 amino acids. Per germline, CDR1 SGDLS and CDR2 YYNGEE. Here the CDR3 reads CASSVEASGAYEQYF. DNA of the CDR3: TGTGCCAGCAGCGTAGAGGCTAGCGGTGCTTACGAGCAGTACTTC.

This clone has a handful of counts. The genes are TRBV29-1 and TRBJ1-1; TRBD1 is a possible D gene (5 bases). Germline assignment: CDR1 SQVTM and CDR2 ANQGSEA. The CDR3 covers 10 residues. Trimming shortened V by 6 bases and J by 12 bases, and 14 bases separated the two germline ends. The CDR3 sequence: CSVFRGWTFF. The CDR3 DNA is TGCAGCGTATTCCGGGGGTGGACTTTCTTT.

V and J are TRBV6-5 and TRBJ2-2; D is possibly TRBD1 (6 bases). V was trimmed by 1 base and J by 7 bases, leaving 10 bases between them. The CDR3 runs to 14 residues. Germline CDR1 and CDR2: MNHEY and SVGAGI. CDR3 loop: CASSYYRAGGELFF. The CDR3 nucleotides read TGTGCCAGCAGTTACTACAGGGCGGGCGGGGAGCTGTTTTTT.

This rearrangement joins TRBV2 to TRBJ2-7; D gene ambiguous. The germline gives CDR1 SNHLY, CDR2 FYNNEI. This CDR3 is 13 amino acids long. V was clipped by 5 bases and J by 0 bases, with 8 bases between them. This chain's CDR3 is CASSLADSYEQYF. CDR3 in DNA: TGTGCCAGCAGTTTGGCAGACTCCTACGAGCAGTACTTC.

The CDR3 is CASSIGIAYEQYF. DNA for the CDR3: TGTGCCAGTAGTATAGGCATAGCCTACGAGCAGTACTTC. The chain carries TRBV19 and TRBJ2-7; D gene uncertain. With 1 base removed from V and 2 bases from J, the gap between germline ends came to 6 bases. CDR1 LNHDA and CDR2 SQIVND come from the germline V gene (reference sequence). This CDR3 comprises 13 residues.

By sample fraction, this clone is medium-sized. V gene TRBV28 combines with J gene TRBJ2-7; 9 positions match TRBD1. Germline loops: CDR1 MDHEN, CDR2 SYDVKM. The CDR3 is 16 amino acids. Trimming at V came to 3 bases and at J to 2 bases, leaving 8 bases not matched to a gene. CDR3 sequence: CASSFLGQGTAYEQYF. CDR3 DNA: TGTGCCAGCAGTTTTCTAGGACAGGGGACCGCCTACGAGCAGTACTTC.

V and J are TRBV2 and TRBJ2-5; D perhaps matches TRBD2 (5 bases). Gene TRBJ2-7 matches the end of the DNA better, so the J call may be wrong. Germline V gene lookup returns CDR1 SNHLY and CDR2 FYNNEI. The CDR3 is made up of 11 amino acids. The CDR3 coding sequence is TGTGCCAGCAGCTTGCGGGACGAGCAGTACTTC. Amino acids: CASSLRDEQYF.

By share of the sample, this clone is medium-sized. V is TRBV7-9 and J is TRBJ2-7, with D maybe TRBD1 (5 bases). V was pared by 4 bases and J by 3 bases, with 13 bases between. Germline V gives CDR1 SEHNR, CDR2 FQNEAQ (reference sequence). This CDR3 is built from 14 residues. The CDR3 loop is CASSSDILFYEQYF. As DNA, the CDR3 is TGTGCCAGCAGCTCGGACATCCTCTTCTACGAGCAGTACTTC. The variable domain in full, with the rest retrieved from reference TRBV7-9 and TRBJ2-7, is DTGVSQNPRHKITKRGQNVTFRCDPISEHNRLYWYRQTLGQGPEFLTYFQNEAQLEKSRLLSDRFSAERPKGSFSTLEIQRTEQGDSAMYLCASSSDILFYEQYFGPGTRLTVT.

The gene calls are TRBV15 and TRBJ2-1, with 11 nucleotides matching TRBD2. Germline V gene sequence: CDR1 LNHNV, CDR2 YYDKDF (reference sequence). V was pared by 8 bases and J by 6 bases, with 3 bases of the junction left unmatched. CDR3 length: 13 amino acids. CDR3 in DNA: TGTGCCACCGGACTAGCGGGCCGCAATGAGCAGTTCTTC. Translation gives CATGLAGRNEQFF.

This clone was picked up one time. The CDR3 reads CASSQWSKHQYF. CDR3 nucleotide sequence: TGTGCCAGCAGCCAGTGGTCCAAACATCAGTACTTC. The rearrangement joins TRBV14 to TRBJ2-5; D unresolved. The V end lost 3 bases, the J end lost 11 bases, and 13 bases lay between the germline ends. Germline assignment: CDR1 SGHDN and CDR2 FVKESK. The CDR3 is made up of 12 amino acids.

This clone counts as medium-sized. The CDR3: CASSFFQGREQYF. CDR3 in DNA: TGTGCCAGCAGTTTCTTTCAGGGACGCGAGCAGTACTTC. This rearrangement joins TRBV27 to TRBJ2-7; D tentatively fits TRBD1 or TRBD2 (5 bases each). Looked up from germline, CDR1 is MNHEY and CDR2 is SMNVEV (reference sequence). The CDR3 has 13 residues. The germline V and J ends were trimmed by 3 bases and 6 bases, with 12 bases remaining between them.

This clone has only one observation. CDR3 loop: CASSPRGGTEAFF. The CDR3 DNA sequence: TGTGCCAGCAGCCCTCGGGGAGGCACTGAAGCTTTCTTT. This rearrangement joins TRBV7-3 to TRBJ1-1; D ambiguous. The V and J ends lost 5 bases and 4 bases respectively, with 11 bases between them. Germline V CDR1 and CDR2: SGHTA, FQGTGA. CDR3 length equals 13 residues.

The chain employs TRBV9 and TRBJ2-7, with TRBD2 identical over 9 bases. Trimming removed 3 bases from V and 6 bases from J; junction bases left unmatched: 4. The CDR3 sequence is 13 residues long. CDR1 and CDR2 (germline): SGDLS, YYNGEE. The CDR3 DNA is TGTGCCAGCAGCGAAGGCGGGGGGGTCGAGCAGTACTTC. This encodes CASSEGGGVEQYF.

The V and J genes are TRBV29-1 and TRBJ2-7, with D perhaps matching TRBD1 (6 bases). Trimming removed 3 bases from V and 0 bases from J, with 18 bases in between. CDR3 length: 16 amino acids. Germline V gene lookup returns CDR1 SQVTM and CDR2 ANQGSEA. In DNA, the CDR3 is TGCAGCGTTGAGATAGCGCGACTGGGGGCCTCCTACGAGCAGTACTTC. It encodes CSVEIARLGASYEQYF.

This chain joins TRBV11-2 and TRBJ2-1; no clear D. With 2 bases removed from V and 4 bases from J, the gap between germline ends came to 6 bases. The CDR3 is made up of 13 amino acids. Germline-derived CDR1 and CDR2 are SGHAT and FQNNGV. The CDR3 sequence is CASSLPDYNEQFF. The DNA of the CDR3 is TGTGCCAGCAGCTTACCGGATTACAATGAGCAGTTCTTC.

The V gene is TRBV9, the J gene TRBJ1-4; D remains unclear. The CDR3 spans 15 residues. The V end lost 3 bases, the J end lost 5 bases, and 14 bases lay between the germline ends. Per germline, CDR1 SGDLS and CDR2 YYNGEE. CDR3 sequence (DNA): TGTGCCAGCAGCGCAGGATCCAGGCTCAATGAAAAACTGTTTTTT. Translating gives CASSAGSRLNEKLFF.